Following are 5 T cell receptor beta chains from one sample sequenced in a study of beta chain features in type 1 diabetes. Sequencing targeted expressed TCRB transcripts, as all isolated RNA had been reverse transcribed. The method was immunoSEQ multiplex PCR; TCRdb's version includes in-frame clones alone and lacks a portion of them. The sample contains 200,000 to 300,000 clones, about 63% of which appear only once. The specimen sequenced was naive CD4+ T cells from blood. The receptors were sampled from a man aged 25-45 years in good health.

The CDR3, as DNA: TGTGCCTGTGATATAGCGGGAGGTCGCAATGAGCAGTTCTTC. Encoded protein: CACDIAGGRNEQFF. The gene calls are TRBV30 and TRBJ2-1; TRBD2 aligns across 10 bases. This CDR3 is 14 amino acids long. The germline V gene has CDR1 GTSNPN and CDR2 SVGIG (reference sequence). The junction had 8 bases not matched to a gene; V was cut back by 6 bases and J by 6 bases. The full variable domain, its missing parts supplied by reference TRBV30 and TRBJ2-1, is SQTIHQWPATLVQPVGSPLSLECTVEGTSNPNLYWYRQAAGRGLQLLFYSVGIGQISSEVPQNLSASRPQDRQFILSSKKLLLSDSGFYLCACDIAGGRNEQFFGPGTRLTVL.

The chain is built from TRBV7-9 and TRBJ2-5; D is tentatively TRBD1 or TRBD2 (5 bases each). Germline V gene sequence: CDR1 SEHNR, CDR2 FQNEAQ (reference sequence). The CDR3 sequence is 14 residues long. V shed 5 bases and J shed 4 bases, with 14 bases lying between them. The CDR3 loop reads CASSPGAFGETQYF. The CDR3 nucleotides read TGTGCCAGCAGCCCCGGGGCTTTCGGAGAGACCCAGTACTTC.

The chain combines TRBV6-5 with TRBJ1-2; D gene uncertain. Germline V gives CDR1 MNHEY, CDR2 SVGAGI. V lost 6 bases and J lost 1, with 9 bases in between. The CDR3 covers 13 residues. The CDR3 DNA reads TGTGCCAGCAGCCCCGGGAGTAACTATGGCTACACCTTC. It specifies CASSPGSNYGYTF.

The V gene is TRBV28, the J gene TRBJ1-5; D perhaps matches TRBD1 (6 bases). Germline CDR1 reads MDHEN; CDR2 reads SYDVKM. The ends were cut back, 6 bases at V and 0 bases at J, with 12 bases in the middle. This CDR3 contains 15 residues. The CDR3 region has the DNA TGTGCCAGCAGGCCGGCAGGGGATAGCAATCAGCCCCAGCATTTT. Its protein product is CASRPAGDSNQPQHF.

The V and J genes are TRBV4-3 and TRBJ1-5; D gene ambiguous. This CDR3 is 13 amino acids long. The V end was cut by 0 bases, the J end by 6 bases, with 6 bases between. CDR1 is LGHNA and CDR2 is YSLEER in the germline V gene. CDR3 bases: TGCGCCAGCAGCCAAGATCTAGGTCAGCCCCAGCATTTT. It is translated as CASSQDLGQPQHF.